Listed below are T cell receptor beta chains from one sample, sequenced in a study of cytomegalovirus exposure and HLA in healthy donors. Profiling relied on immunoSEQ multiplex PCR, and the TCRdb table lists in-frame clones only, not all of them. Here the sample spans approximately 110,000 clones, 76% being singletons. The material sequenced was PBMCs. The receptors shown here come from a woman aged 50 to 60 in good health and CMV-seropositive. CDR3s include the opening cysteine and the closing phenylalanine or tryptophan. The D gene is left open where the match is weak. Some rows have no size entry. The others give once, few or many, or a class for an expanded clone.

j_gene,v_gene,abundance,d_gene,CDR3aa,CDR3nt
TRBJ1-1,TRBV5-1,.,.,CASSVGAGRVFAEAFF,TGCGCCAGCAGCGTCGGGGCGGGGAGGGTTTTCGCTGAAGCTTTCTTT
TRBJ2-5,TRBV28,.,TRBD2,CASSPQRGWPVETQYF,TGTGCCAGCAGTCCCCAGCGGGGGTGGCCCGTGGAGACCCAGTACTTC
TRBJ2-1,TRBV7-9,few,TRBD2,CASSWPGGSGGAAYNEQFF,TGTGCCAGCAGCTGGCCGGGGGGGAGCGGGGGGGCCGCCTACAATGAGCAGTTCTTC
TRBJ2-3,TRBV6-4,.,TRBD2,CASSGLAGGLDTQYF,TGTGCCAGCAGCGGACTAGCGGGGGGATTAGATACGCAGTATTTT
TRBJ1-2,TRBV2,.,TRBD1,CASSERAEQGAKTIYGYTF,TGTGCCAGCAGTGAACGGGCAGAACAGGGGGCAAAAACTATCTATGGCTACACCTTC
TRBJ2-1,TRBV11-2,.,TRBD2,CASSLVGGLAVNEQFF,TGTGCCAGCAGCTTAGTGGGTGGACTAGCGGTCAATGAGCAGTTCTTC
TRBJ2-5,TRBV7-2,.,.,CASSPAGKNEETQYF,TGTGCCAGCAGCCCCGCCGGGAAGAATGAAGAGACCCAGTACTTC
TRBJ2-3,TRBV18,.,TRBD2,CASSPLLRGRGTDTQYF,TGTGCCAGCTCACCGCTCCTTCGCGGGAGGGGCACAGATACGCAGTATTTT
TRBJ2-7,TRBV7-3,.,TRBD2,CASSPSGGPYEQYF,TGTGCCAGCAGCCCTAGCGGGGGACCCTACGAGCAGTACTTC
TRBJ1-2,TRBV7-2,.,TRBD1,CASSLAGTGAYGYTF,TGTGCCAGCAGCTTGGCCGGGACAGGGGCCTATGGCTACACCTTC
TRBJ2-4,TRBV28,.,.,CASSSPGLLAGNIQYF,TGTGCCAGCAGTTCCCCGGGCCTTTTAGCAGGGAACATTCAGTACTTC
TRBJ2-1,TRBV2,few,TRBD2,CASNEASGYNEQFF,TGTGCCAGCAACGAGGCTAGCGGATACAATGAGCAGTTCTTC
TRBJ1-2,TRBV14,.,TRBD1,CASSSGQQNYGYTF,TGTGCCAGCAGCTCGGGACAGCAGAACTATGGCTACACCTTC
TRBJ1-5,TRBV2,.,.,CASSGQDQPQHF,TGTGCCAGCAGTGGACAGGACCAGCCCCAGCATTTT
TRBJ1-4,TRBV6-6,.,TRBD1,CASSGTATNEKLFF,TGTGCCAGCAGTGGGACAGCAACTAATGAAAAACTGTTTTTT
TRBJ2-7,TRBV11-2,.,TRBD1,CASSLTGANSYEQYF,TGTGCCAGCAGCTTGACAGGGGCTAACTCCTACGAGCAGTACTTC
TRBJ2-2,TRBV7-2,once,TRBD2,CASSFRWVAGAHRELFF,TGTGCCAGCAGCTTTCGCTGGGTAGCGGGGGCCCACCGGGAGCTGTTTTTT
TRBJ2-7,TRBV9,.,TRBD2,CASSPRTSGGGYEQYF,TGTGCCAGCAGCCCTCGGACTAGCGGGGGAGGTTACGAGCAGTACTTC
TRBJ2-1,TRBV27,.,TRBD2,CASSLGTSGKGEQFF,TGTGCCAGCAGTTTAGGGACTAGCGGGAAAGGTGAGCAGTTCTTC
TRBJ2-7,TRBV9,.,TRBD2,CASSLGTSDAQYF,TGTGCCAGCAGCCTCGGGACTAGCGACGCGCAGTACTTC
TRBJ1-2,TRBV7-9,.,TRBD1,CASSSWTGAFYGYTF,TGTGCCAGCAGCTCCTGGACAGGGGCCTTCTATGGCTACACCTTC
TRBJ1-1,TRBV5-6,.,.,CASSLGQVNTEAFF,TGTGCCAGCAGCTTGGGGCAGGTGAACACTGAAGCTTTCTTT
TRBJ2-5,TRBV7-9,.,.,CASSLARATPETQYF,TGTGCCAGCAGCTTAGCGCGGGCGACCCCAGAGACCCAGTACTTC
TRBJ1-2,TRBV7-9,.,.,CSSSPSGGHGYTF,TGTTCCAGCAGCCCCTCGGGGGGGCATGGCTACACCTTC
TRBJ2-3,TRBV19,.,.,CASSISRGFTDTQYF,TGTGCCAGTAGTATATCCCGCGGGTTCACAGATACGCAGTATTTT
TRBJ1-1,TRBV6-5,.,.,CASSRSDTEAFF,TGTGCCAGCAGTCGAAGCGACACTGAAGCTTTCTTT
TRBJ1-1,TRBV7-9,.,.,CSSSPLGTEAFF,TGTTCCAGCAGCCCCCTAGGAACTGAAGCTTTCTTT
TRBJ1-5,TRBV5-6,.,.,CASSLGPLGGNQPQHF,TGTGCCAGCAGCTTGGGGCCCCTTGGAGGGAATCAGCCCCAGCATTTT
TRBJ1-6,TRBV7-9,.,TRBD1,CASSPVTGGNSPLHF,TGTGCCAGCAGCCCTGTGACAGGGGGGAATTCACCCCTCCACTTT
TRBJ1-2,TRBV10-3,.,.,CAIFGEGDYTF,TGTGCCATCTTCGGGGAGGGGGACTACACCTTC
TRBJ1-2,TRBV29-1,.,.,CSVVDEGNSYGYTF,TGCAGCGTCGTCGACGAGGGAAATTCCTATGGCTACACCTTC
TRBJ2-1,TRBV5-4,.,TRBD1,CAWARTGFEQFF,TGTGCTTGGGCCCGGACAGGGTTCGAGCAGTTCTTC
TRBJ2-7,TRBV5-1,.,.,CASRNTLGGVSYEQYF,TGCGCCAGCAGGAACACTTTGGGCGGGGTCTCCTACGAGCAGTACTTC
TRBJ2-6,TRBV7-6,.,.,CASSGSGANGLTF,TGTGCCAGCAGCGGATCTGGGGCCAACGGCCTGACTTTC
TRBJ2-1,TRBV28,few,.,CASSLRGTSYNEQFF,TGTGCCAGCAGTTTAAGGGGGACGTCCTACAATGAGCAGTTCTTC
TRBJ2-3,TRBV4-2,few,.,CASSQELLAAVSSTDTQYF,TGTGCCAGCAGCCAAGAATTGCTGGCTGCGGTCTCTAGCACAGATACGCAGTATTTT
TRBJ1-2,TRBV7-2,.,TRBD1,CASSYGQDYGYTF,TGTGCCAGCAGCTACGGACAGGACTATGGCTACACCTTC
TRBJ1-5,TRBV15,.,.,CATSRDGGDQPQHF,TGTGCCACCAGCAGAGACGGGGGTGATCAGCCCCAGCATTTT
TRBJ2-3,TRBV10-3,.,.,CAISEEGTDTQYF,TGTGCCATCAGTGAGGAGGGTACAGATACGCAGTATTTT
TRBJ1-5,TRBV19,.,.,CASSIGGVLQPQHF,TGTGCCAGTAGTATTGGGGGGGTATTGCAGCCCCAGCATTTT
TRBJ2-6,TRBV7-9,.,TRBD1,CASSPGQGSGANVLTF,TGTGCCAGCAGCCCCGGACAGGGGTCGGGGGCCAACGTCCTGACTTTC
TRBJ2-5,TRBV10-3,.,.,CAIRETQYF,TGTGCCATCCGGGAGACCCAGTACTTC
TRBJ1-5,TRBV19,.,TRBD1,CASGGQKSNQPQHF,TGTGCCAGTGGGGGACAGAAAAGCAATCAGCCCCAGCATTTT
TRBJ2-7,TRBV7-2,few,TRBD2,CASSSPREGRTYEQYF,TGTGCCAGCAGCTCCCCTCGGGAGGGGCGGACCTACGAGCAGTACTTC
TRBJ2-3,TRBV9,few,TRBD1,CASSVAGGRWDTQYF,TGTGCCAGCAGCGTTGCAGGGGGTCGATGGGATACGCAGTATTTT
TRBJ1-4,TRBV6-6,.,.,CASSAKGRGTEKLFF,TGTGCCAGCAGTGCCAAGGGAAGGGGGACTGAAAAACTGTTTTTT
TRBJ1-2,TRBV21-1,few,.,CASSKVGNILCDYGYTF,TGTGCCAGCAGCAAAGTCGGGAACATATTGTGCGACTATGGCTACACCTTC
TRBJ1-5,TRBV7-2,.,TRBD1,CASSLDGGGGSNQPQHF,TGTGCCAGCAGCTTAGATGGAGGGGGCGGGAGCAATCAGCCCCAGCATTTT
TRBJ2-1,TRBV18,few,TRBD2,CASSPPVSGGAHEQFF,TGTGCCAGCTCACCACCGGTTAGCGGGGGGGCCCATGAGCAGTTCTTC
TRBJ2-7,TRBV5-5,once,TRBD2,CASSLGGRLHEQYF,TGTGCCAGCAGCTTGGGCGGGAGATTACATGAGCAGTACTTC
TRBJ2-1,TRBV7-2,.,.,CASSLQLLSYNEQFF,TGTGCCAGCAGCTTACAACTGCTCTCCTACAATGAGCAGTTCTTC
TRBJ1-2,TRBV11-2,.,.,CASAPEGGGYGYTF,TGTGCCAGCGCCCCCGAGGGGGGAGGGTATGGCTACACCTTC
TRBJ2-1,TRBV4-1,.,.,CASSQEGGPYNEQFF,TGCGCCAGCAGCCAAGAGGGGGGACCCTACAATGAGCAGTTCTTC
TRBJ2-7,TRBV28,.,.,CATIVGSTWSASYEQYF,TGTGCCACCATCGTAGGCAGCACGTGGAGTGCCTCCTACGAGCAGTACTTC
TRBJ2-5,TRBV9,.,.,CASSVGRGYQETQYF,TGTGCCAGCAGCGTAGGGCGGGGCTACCAAGAGACCCAGTACTTC
TRBJ2-6,TRBV21-1,.,.,CASSKWGVIINVLTF,TGTGCCAGCAGCAAATGGGGGGTCATAATTAACGTCCTGACTTTC
TRBJ1-1,TRBV7-3,.,TRBD1,CASSFGTGDEAFF,TGTGCCAGCAGCTTCGGGACAGGGGATGAAGCTTTCTTT
TRBJ2-3,TRBV29-1,few,.,CSGVGADTQYF,TGCAGCGGGGTGGGAGCAGATACGCAGTATTTT